This record looks at one TCR beta chain sequence and its context. Since a much larger clone is just one base distant, this may be a read error. This CDR3 is 14 amino acids long. The V gene's germline CDR1 is MNHEY and CDR2 SVGAGI. This record belongs to a study of human T cells and chemical hapten exposure. Study information: Patch tests put 0.01% DPC on the upper back, and the results were checked at 6 days.

Original handling: Per-sample TCR counts ranged from 23,224 to 690,600, median about 98,000. TCRdb reanalysed the RACE reads using MiXCR and keeps one entry per CDR3 protein. TCRdb's processing, not the authors', yielded these V and J calls. The table lists about 380,000 distinct CDR3 sequences, roughly 4.8% of them singletons. Time point described: patch test 1, 2 weeks after DPC sensitization. Treatment described: therapeutic diphenylcyclopropenone sensitization with weekly scalp DPC. This receptor was taken from a woman aged 45 to 65 with alopecia areata. Some clones in this sample may be carry-over from other donors' samples. The sequencing here drew on whole blood, taken in connection with sensitization to the hapten diphenylcyclopropenone (DPC). This sequence joins TRBV6-5 and TRBJ1-5; no reliable D call. For the CDR3, the DNA is TGTGCCAGCAGTTATCGAGCTAGCAATCAGCCCCAGGATTTT. This codes for CASSYRASNQPQDF.